The 21 T cell receptor beta chains below come from one sample, sequenced in a study of shared clonotypes between healthy human individuals. Here immunoSEQ multiplex PCR was the method, and the copy in TCRdb shows in-frame clones only, minus some. Among about 2,500,000 clones, approximately 90% were seen once, and the ten largest hold around 0.14%. The sample taken for sequencing was naive CD4+ T cells sorted from blood. Subset in this sample: CD45RA+ positively selected. These receptors all come from a man younger than 35 in good health.

The V call is TRBV2, the J call TRBJ1-5; 7 positions match TRBD1. Germline V lookup: CDR1 SNHLY, CDR2 FYNNEI. The CDR3 contains 14 residues. Losses at the gene ends were 8 bases for V and 7 bases for J; bases not matched to a gene: 11. CDR3 in amino acids: CASYLTGLEQPQHF. The DNA of the CDR3 is TGTGCCAGCTACCTGACAGGGCTTGAACAGCCCCAGCATTTT.

The genes are TRBV5-1 and TRBJ2-5, with D uncertain. This CDR3 has 15 amino acids. The V end lost 3 bases, the J end lost 4 bases, and 16 bases lay between the germline ends. Germline V gives CDR1 SGHRS, CDR2 YFSETQ. The CDR3 protein is CASSSLGSPAETQYF. Here the CDR3 DNA reads TGCGCCAGCAGCTCACTGGGGTCCCCCGCAGAGACCCAGTACTTC.

The chain is built from TRBV21-1 and TRBJ2-7; the table's D call TRBD1 went unverified against the DNA. TRBV21-1 is reported as a pseudogene. The CDR3 is 16 amino acids. The CDR3 spells CASSRDRGREFYEQYF. For the CDR3, the DNA is TGTGCCAGCAGCAGAGACAGGGGGCGCGAATTCTACGAGCAGTACTTC.

On this clone: This same CDR3 is encoded by further DNA sequences in the sample. V is TRBV6-5 and J is TRBJ2-7; D is perhaps TRBD1 (5 bases). V was cut by 2 bases and J by 2 bases, with 7 bases left in between. The CDR3 contains 13 residues. Germline V gene sequence: CDR1 MNHEY, CDR2 SVGAGI. The CDR3: CASSYGAPYEQYF. CDR3 bases: TGTGCCAGCAGTTACGGGGCGCCCTACGAGCAGTACTTC.

V is TRBV2 and J is TRBJ1-4, with a possible D match to TRBD1 (5 bases). Germline loops: CDR1 SNHLY, CDR2 FYNNEI. The CDR3 contains 13 residues. V was pared by 7 bases and J by 8 bases, with 14 bases between. The DNA for the CDR3 is TGTGCCAGCACTAAAGGGGAGCAAGAAAAACTGTTTTTT. Protein product: CASTKGEQEKLFF. The whole variable domain, remainder taken from reference TRBV2 and TRBJ1-4, is EPEVTQTPSHQVTQMGQEVILRCVPISNHLYFYWYRQILGQKVEFLVSFYNNEISEKSEIFDDQFSVERPDGSNFTLKIRSTKLEDSAMYFCASTKGEQEKLFFGSGTQLSVL.

The chain has TRBV13 and TRBJ2-7; 10 bases line up with TRBD2. This CDR3 is built from 19 residues. V lost 0 bases to trimming and J lost 6 bases; unmatched junction nucleotides: 17. Germline V CDR1 and CDR2: PRHDT, FYEKMQ (reference sequence). The CDR3 loop is CASSLGGLAGDSHKSEQYF. The CDR3 DNA follows: TGTGCCAGCAGCTTAGGCGGGCTAGCGGGAGACTCCCATAAAAGCGAGCAGTACTTC.

V is TRBV10-3 and J is TRBJ2-1; 7 positions match TRBD2. In germline, CDR1 is ENHRY, CDR2 SYGVKD. V was pared by 4 bases and J by 5 bases, with 5 bases of the junction left unmatched. This CDR3 contains 14 residues. CDR3 nucleotide sequence: TGTGCCATCAGTGGCACTAGCGAGAACAATGAGCAGTTCTTC. It codes for CAISGTSENNEQFF.

This clone was found once. The CDR3 nucleotides are TGTGCCACCAGCAGAGGGGCAGAAGCTAACTATGGCTACACCTTC. As protein: CATSRGAEANYGYTF. The chain has TRBV15 and TRBJ1-2; D is unresolved. Germline assignment: CDR1 LNHNV and CDR2 YYDKDF (reference sequence). V was trimmed by 1 base and J by 0 bases, leaving 9 bases between them. This CDR3 is built from 15 residues.

The chain combines TRBV2 with TRBJ2-1; 8 bases align to TRBD1. V was pared by 6 bases and J by 10 bases, with 14 bases of the junction left unmatched. CDR1 is SNHLY and CDR2 is FYNNEI in the germline V gene. This CDR3 is built from 15 residues. CDR3 DNA: TGTGCCAGCAGCGGACAGGGTGGAAAGCTGAGCGAGCAGTTCTTC. It yields the protein CASSGQGGKLSEQFF.

The chain joins TRBV19 to TRBJ2-6; 8 nucleotides align to TRBD1. The V gene's germline CDR1 is LNHDA and CDR2 SQIVND (reference sequence). The CDR3 loop spans 21 amino acids. J was trimmed by 0 bases and V by 4 bases; bases with no gene match: 17. The CDR3 DNA sequence: TGTGCCAGTAGTAGACGTGCACCAGGGACAGGTAAATACTCTGGGGCCAACGTCCTGACTTTC. The encoded protein is CASSRRAPGTGKYSGANVLTF. The full variable domain, rest sourced from reference TRBV19 and TRBJ2-6, is DGGITQSPKYLFRKEGQNVTLSCEQNLNHDAMYWYRQDPGQGLRLIYYSQIVNDFQKGDIAEGYSVSREKKESFPLTVTSAQKNPTAFYLCASSRRAPGTGKYSGANVLTFGAGSRLTVL.

The gene calls are TRBV5-4 and TRBJ2-3, with a weak D call TRBD1 (6 bases). Trimming shortened V by 4 bases and J by 5 bases, and 20 bases separated the two germline ends. This CDR3 spans 16 amino acids. Germline V lookup: CDR1 SGHNT, CDR2 YYREEE (reference sequence). CDR3: CASSPARTDGEDTQYF. CDR3 bases: TGTGCCAGCAGCCCGGCTCGGACAGATGGAGAAGATACGCAGTATTTT.

The J gene is TRBJ1-6, the V gene TRBV7-8; D might be TRBD1 (6 bases). The CDR3 has 15 amino acids. Trimming left V 7 bases short and J 9 bases short, with 19 bases between. Germline values: CDR1 SGHVS, CDR2 FQNEAQ. CDR3 DNA sequence: TGTGCCAGCATCCCCGGAGGGGGAGCTAGTTCACCCCTCCACTTT. Translation: CASIPGGGASSPLHF.

CDR3 region: CASRSGPTGELFF. The CDR3 DNA reads as TGTGCCAGTAGGTCAGGGCCCACCGGGGAGCTGTTTTTT. The gene calls are TRBV19 and TRBJ2-2; perhaps TRBD1 as D (5 bases). CDR1 LNHDA and CDR2 SQIVND come from the germline V gene (reference sequence). Between the trimmed V and J ends, which lost 6 bases and 4 bases, there was a span of 9 bases. The CDR3 has 13 residues. The variable domain in full, with the rest retrieved from reference TRBV19 and TRBJ2-2, is DGGITQSPKYLFRKEGQNVTLSCEQNLNHDAMYWYRQDPGQGLRLIYYSQIVNDFQKGDIAEGYSVSREKKESFPLTVTSAQKNPTAFYLCASRSGPTGELFFGEGSRLTVL.

CDR3 loop: CASSLGPFETQYF. The CDR3 nucleotides read TGTGCCAGCAGCTTAGGACCGTTTGAGACCCAGTACTTC. The chain is built from TRBV7-3 and TRBJ2-5; D gene uncertain. CDR3 size: 13 residues. V shed 2 bases and J shed 5 bases, with 9 bases lying between them. CDR1 and CDR2 from the germline V gene are SGHTA and FQGTGA.

The J gene is TRBJ2-3, the V gene TRBV27; unclear D gene. CDR1 and CDR2 (germline): MNHEY, SMNVEV (reference sequence). V dropped 3 bases and J dropped 4 bases, with 8 bases sitting between them. The CDR3 spans 13 residues. Written as DNA, the CDR3 is TGTGCCAGCAGTTTTAGGTGGGCAGATACGCAGTATTTT. It codes for CASSFRWADTQYF.

The V call is TRBV10-2, the J call TRBJ2-2; D uncertain. The CDR3 runs 13 residues. With 6 bases removed from V and 7 bases from J, the gap between germline ends came to 12 bases. CDR1 and CDR2 (germline): WSHSY, SAAADI. The DNA for the CDR3 is TGCGCCAGCAGCCAAATAGCCATCGGGGAGCTGTTTTTT. Translating gives CASSQIAIGELFF.

The rearrangement joins TRBV11-3 to TRBJ2-7, with D possibly being TRBD1 or TRBD2 (5 bases each). Germline assignment: CDR1 SGHNT and CDR2 YENEEA. V gave up 5 bases and J gave up 0 bases, with 17 bases separating them. This CDR3 is 16 amino acids long. The CDR3 DNA reads TGTGCCAGCAGCCCAGACGGGGACGGAAGCTCCTACGAGCAGTACTTC. Translated, it gives CASSPDGDGSSYEQYF.

The chain has TRBV6-1 and TRBJ1-2, with a weak D call TRBD1 (5 bases). The CDR3 runs to 14 residues. The V end was cut by 1 base, the J end by 4 bases, with 10 bases between. Germline CDR1 and CDR2: MNHNS and SASEGT. Here the CDR3 reads CASSEEGPGYGYTF. For the CDR3, the DNA is TGTGCCAGCAGTGAAGAGGGGCCGGGCTATGGCTACACCTTC.

As to this clone: Other nucleotide sequences from this sample produce the same CDR3. The chain links TRBV5-1 to TRBJ2-7, with TRBD1 matching over 10 bases. CDR1 is SGHRS and CDR2 is YFSETQ in the germline V gene. CDR3 length equals 15 residues. J lost 4 bases, V lost 3 bases, and 7 bases had no gene match. The CDR3 bases are TGCGCCAGCAGCTCCCCGGGACAGGGGATTTACGAGCAGTACTTC. As protein: CASSSPGQGIYEQYF. Using reference TRBV5-1 and TRBJ2-7 for the parts outside the CDR3, the full variable domain is KAGVTQTPRYLIKTRGQQVTLSCSPISGHRSVSWYQQTPGQGLQFLFEYFSETQRNKGNFPGRFSGRQFSNSRSEMNVSTLELGDSALYLCASSSPGQGIYEQYFGPGTRLTVT.

The rearrangement joins TRBV4-3 to TRBJ1-1; no definite D call. Germline V gene lookup returns CDR1 LGHNA and CDR2 YSLEER. This CDR3 region has 11 residues. Between the trimmed V and J ends, which lost 6 bases and 4 bases, there was a span of 6 bases. The CDR3 bases are TGCGCCAGCAGTCTGGGCACTGAAGCTTTCTTT. Amino acid sequence: CASSLGTEAFF.

The J gene is TRBJ1-2, the V gene TRBV7-2; 10 nucleotides match TRBD1. Germline V gives CDR1 SGHTA, CDR2 FQGNSA. The CDR3 loop spans 13 amino acids. Trimming took 6 bases from V and 7 from J; bases not matched to a gene: 5. CDR3 bases: TGTGCCAGCAGAAAGACAGGGGGCTCTGGCTACACCTTC. Amino acids: CASRKTGGSGYTF.